These 15 T cell receptor beta chains were sequenced from one sample in a study of human T cells and chemical hapten exposure. From the RACE reads, TCRdb called clonotypes with MiXCR, one entry per CDR3 protein. The data show tens of thousands of distinct CDR3 sequences, 10% to 13% seen once. The time point was: patch test 1, 2 weeks after DPC sensitization. Treatment: therapeutic diphenylcyclopropenone sensitization with weekly scalp DPC. The specimen comprised whole blood, sampled in connection with sensitization to the hapten diphenylcyclopropenone (DPC). The receptors here all came from a woman between 45 and 60 years old with alopecia areata. Some clones in this sample may be carry-over from other donors' samples.

The gene calls are TRBV20-1 and TRBJ1-5, with D perhaps TRBD1 (5 bases). The V gene's germline CDR1 is DFQATT and CDR2 SNEGSKA (reference sequence). The CDR3 totals 16 residues. V gave up 3 bases and J gave up 4 bases, with 19 bases separating them. CDR3 amino acids: CSASRQGNLGNQPQHF. The CDR3 coding sequence is TGCAGTGCTAGTCGGCAGGGTAATCTGGGGAATCAGCCCCAGCATTTT.

This clonotype was detected ten times or more. The V gene is TRBV6-2 or TRBV6-3, the J gene TRBJ1-2; 7 nucleotides match TRBD1. Losses at the gene ends were 6 bases for V and 6 bases for J; bases not matched to a gene: 7. Germline V gene data show CDR1 as MNHEY and CDR2 as SVGEGT. This CDR3 is 13 amino acids long. CDR3 DNA sequence: TGTGCCAGCAGGTCACAGGGGCTCGATGGCTACACCTTC. Translation: CASRSQGLDGYTF.

This clonotype was seen more than once but under ten times. In DNA, the CDR3 is TGTGCCAGCAGCCCGGGACACCAGGCCTACGAGCAGTACTTC. It is translated as CASSPGHQAYEQYF. The chain combines TRBV5-5 with TRBJ2-7, with D maybe TRBD1 (6 bases). The V end was cut by 4 bases, the J end by 2 bases, with 13 bases between. This CDR3 contains 14 residues. CDR1 is SGHKS and CDR2 is YYEKEE in the germline V gene (reference sequence).

This clonotype was detected only a few times. This chain connects TRBV12-3 or TRBV12-4 to TRBJ1-3, with no clear D. The CDR3 sequence is 15 residues long. Trimming pared 4 bases from V and 4 bases from J, leaving 14 bases between. CDR3 DNA: TGTGCCAGCAGTTCTTCCGGACCCGGAGGAAACACCATATATTTT. Translating it yields CASSSSGPGGNTIYF.

Ten or more counts support this clonotype. CDR3 amino acids: CASSLAARMSYGYTF. CDR3 bases: TGCGCCAGCAGCTTGGCCGCCAGGATGAGCTATGGCTACACCTTC. This chain uses TRBV5-1 with TRBJ1-2; D unclear. CDR3 size: 15 residues. Germline loops: CDR1 SGHRS, CDR2 YFSETQ. Trimming stripped 0 bases from V and 4 bases from J, with 13 bases between.

This clonotype was seen only a few times. This rearrangement joins TRBV6-2 or TRBV6-3 to TRBJ1-4, with D possibly matching TRBD1 (5 bases). Trimming took 8 bases from V and 7 from J, leaving 14 bases between them. Germline-derived CDR1 and CDR2 are MNHEY and SVGEGT. This CDR3 has 13 residues. The DNA of the CDR3 is TGTGCCAGCGCTTGGTGGGGCCGTGAAAAACTGTTTTTT. Translation gives CASAWWGREKLFF.

This clonotype turned up a few times. The chain has TRBV20-1 and TRBJ2-1, with no clear D. CDR3 length: 16 residues. Germline CDR1 DFQATT, CDR2 SNEGSKA (reference sequence). Trimming removed 5 bases from V and 4 bases from J, with 21 bases in between. This CDR3 reads CSAFPPWLAIYNEQFF. In DNA form, the CDR3 reads TGCAGTGCTTTCCCCCCTTGGTTGGCGATTTACAATGAGCAGTTCTTC.

This chain connects TRBV7-3 to TRBJ2-7; D tentatively fits TRBD1 or TRBD2 (5 bases each). The CDR3 extends over 12 amino acids. Germline-derived CDR1 and CDR2 are SGHTA and FQGTGA. V lost 2 bases to trimming and J lost 6 bases, with 8 bases between them. The CDR3 loop is CASSLEGSEQYF. CDR3 bases: TGTGCCAGCAGCTTAGAGGGGAGCGAGCAGTACTTC.

This clonotype was counted a few times. The gene calls are TRBV12-3 or TRBV12-4 and TRBJ1-4; D is perhaps TRBD1 (5 bases). The CDR3 runs 15 residues. V was clipped by 2 bases and J by 3 bases, with 10 bases between them. CDR3 amino acids: CASSLMTGANEKLFF. CDR3 nucleotide sequence: TGTGCCAGCAGTTTAATGACGGGGGCTAATGAAAAACTGTTTTTT.

The chain uses TRBV10-1 and TRBJ2-5, with D perhaps TRBD1 (6 bases). This CDR3 comprises 13 residues. Germline CDR1 and CDR2: WNHNN and SYGVQD (reference sequence). Trimming took 6 bases from V and 1 from J, leaving 9 bases between them. The CDR3 bases are TGCGCCAGCAGCAGGGGCCTCCAAGAGACCCAGTACTTC. It is translated as CASSRGLQETQYF.

The rearrangement links TRBV6-6 to TRBJ1-6; D is uncertain. This CDR3 is 13 amino acids long. Trimming took off 8 bases at V and 7 bases at J, with 12 bases between the two ends. The germline V gene has CDR1 MNHNY and CDR2 SVGAGI (reference sequence). DNA for the CDR3: TGTGCCAGCCGGGGAGTCCTGAATTCACCCCTCCACTTT. Translating it yields CASRGVLNSPLHF.

This clonotype was observed a few times. The genes are TRBV18 and TRBJ2-7; possible D gene TRBD1, 5 bases. Trimming took 0 bases from V and 5 from J, leaving 17 bases between them. The CDR3 runs 16 residues. CDR1 KGHSH and CDR2 LQKENI come from the germline V gene. The CDR3 is CASSPPGREPYDEQYF. The CDR3 nucleotides read TGTGCCAGCTCACCACCCGGCAGGGAACCCTACGACGAGCAGTACTTC. Together with reference TRBV18 and TRBJ2-7, the CDR3 gives the full variable domain: NAGVMQNPRHLVRRRGQEARLRCSPMKGHSHVYWYRQLPEEGLKFMVYLQKENIIDESGMPKERFSAEFPKEGPSILRIQQVVRGDSAAYFCASSPPGREPYDEQYFGPGTRLTVT.

This clonotype was seen many times. V gene TRBV7-2 combines with J gene TRBJ1-2; no firm D call. The CDR3 covers 14 residues. CDR1 is SGHTA and CDR2 is FQGNSA in the germline V gene. Trimming cost V 6 bases and J 7 bases, with 18 bases left between them. This chain's CDR3 is CASSHDRTGGGYTF. CDR3 DNA sequence: TGTGCCAGCAGTCACGACCGGACCGGAGGTGGCTACACCTTC.

This clonotype turned up a few times. The genes are TRBV19 and TRBJ2-6, with unresolved D. With 2 bases removed from V and 2 bases from J, the gap between germline ends came to 7 bases. This CDR3 is 15 amino acids long. Germline CDR1 LNHDA, CDR2 SQIVND (reference sequence). The CDR3 protein is CASSIPIPGANVLTF. In DNA, the CDR3 is TGTGCCAGTAGTATACCGATTCCTGGGGCCAACGTCCTGACTTTC.

This clonotype was seen many times. The chain links TRBV6-6 to TRBJ2-7; D is unclear. The CDR3 length is 12 residues. Germline CDR1 MNHNY, CDR2 SVGAGI (reference sequence). Trimming removed 5 bases at V and 6 bases at J, with 11 bases between. CDR3 bases: TGTGCCAGCAGTCCAGGAATCTTCGAGCAGTACTTC. This translates into CASSPGIFEQYF.